This passage covers 4 T cell receptor beta chains from one sample sequenced in a study of read filtering for tumor transcriptome and immune sequencing. The library was built from approximately 400 ng RNA with molecular barcoded adaptors for alpha/delta and beta/gamma chains. TCRdb independently ran MiXCR on the reads; one entry per CDR3 protein. This table holds tens of thousands of distinct CDR3 sequences, approximately 18% found once. The sequencing sample was made of a population of CD138-negative cells sorted from bone marrow. The origin of the receptors is a donor at least 40 years old with multiple myeloma.

This clonotype appeared many times. The J gene is TRBJ2-7, the V gene TRBV28, with 16 bases fitting TRBD2. Trimming took 4 bases from V and 4 from J; bases not matched to a gene: 7. The CDR3 is 17 residues long. The V gene's germline CDR1 is MDHEN and CDR2 SYDVKM. The CDR3 coding sequence is TGTGCCAGCAGTTCTCCGGGACTAGCGGGAGGGCCGTACGAGCAGTACTTC. Translation gives CASSSPGLAGGPYEQYF.

This clonotype was counted ten times or more. V usage is TRBV10-1 and J usage is TRBJ2-1, with unresolved D. The CDR3 spans 14 residues. Looked up from germline, CDR1 is WNHNN and CDR2 is SYGVQD (reference sequence). V gave up 3 bases and J gave up 7 bases, with 13 bases separating them. The CDR3 is CASSEGGSLNEQFF. The CDR3 region has the DNA TGCGCCAGCAGTGAAGGCGGTAGCCTAAATGAGCAGTTCTTC.

This clonotype was recorded many times. DNA of the CDR3: TGTGCCAGCAGCTTAGGCCTAGGGTTCACAGATACGCAGTATTTT. Translation gives CASSLGLGFTDTQYF. The chain combines TRBV11-2 with TRBJ2-3; D unresolved. The ends were cut back, 1 base at V and 2 bases at J, with 10 bases in the middle. The CDR3 totals 15 residues. Germline V gene lookup returns CDR1 SGHAT and CDR2 FQNNGV.

This clonotype was observed a few times. The chain recombines TRBV19 with TRBJ1-5; a weak D match, TRBD1 (6 bases). Germline V CDR1 and CDR2: LNHDA, SQIVND (reference sequence). The CDR3 runs to 15 residues. The V and J ends lost 7 bases and 6 bases respectively, with 19 bases between them. The chain's CDR3 is CASTRGGGYGQPQHF. For the CDR3, the DNA is TGTGCCAGTACCAGGGGCGGGGGGTACGGTCAGCCCCAGCATTTT.